This T cell receptor beta chain stems from a study of CD8+ T cells in alopecia areata. Findings and caveats of the study: For lesional scalp, especially alopecia totalis/universalis, clonality was higher than in normal scalp. Between patients, shared TCR sequences were less clear than in mice. This was possibly due in part to HLA diversity in the patient population. Scalp samples also yield sequences from resident alphabeta T cells of normal skin.

TCR sequencing used cDNA made by reverse transcription of extracted RNA. Clones were sequenced by immunoSEQ multiplex PCR, and TCRdb holds only the in-frame ones, with some missing. The table shows around 120,000 clones, with 47% occurring only once. This clone was found a few times. Its antigen is still unknown. Trimming left V 4 bases short and J 10 bases short, with 9 bases between. Per the germline V gene, CDR1 is LNHDA and CDR2 is SQIVND (reference sequence). CDR3 length: 11 amino acids. Both peripheral blood and punch biopsies of lesional scalp skin were obtained from patients who had alopecia areata.

This TCR was recovered from a human donor with alopecia areata. Sequencing input: NKG2D-low CD8+ T cells sorted from blood. The chain uses TRBV19 and TRBJ2-3; maybe TRBD2 (5 bases). CDR3 residues: CASSNGVPQYF. CDR3 DNA: TGTGCCAGTAGTAACGGGGTCCCGCAGTATTTT.